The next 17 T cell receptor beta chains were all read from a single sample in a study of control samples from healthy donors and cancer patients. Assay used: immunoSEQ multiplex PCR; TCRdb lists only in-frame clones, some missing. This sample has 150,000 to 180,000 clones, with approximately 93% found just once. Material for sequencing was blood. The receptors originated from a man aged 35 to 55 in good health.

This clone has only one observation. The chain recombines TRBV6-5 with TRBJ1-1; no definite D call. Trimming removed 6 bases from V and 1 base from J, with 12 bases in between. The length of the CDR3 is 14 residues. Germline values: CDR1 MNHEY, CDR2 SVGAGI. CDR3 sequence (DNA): TGTGCCAGCAGACTCGGACCGAGGAACACTGAAGCTTTCTTT. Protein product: CASRLGPRNTEAFF.

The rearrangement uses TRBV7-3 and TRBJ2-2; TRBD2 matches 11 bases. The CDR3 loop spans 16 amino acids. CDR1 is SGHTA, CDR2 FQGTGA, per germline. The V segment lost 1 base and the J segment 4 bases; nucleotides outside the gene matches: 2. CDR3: CASSLMTSGVTGELFF. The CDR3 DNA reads TGTGCCAGCAGCTTAATGACTAGCGGGGTCACCGGGGAGCTGTTTTTT.

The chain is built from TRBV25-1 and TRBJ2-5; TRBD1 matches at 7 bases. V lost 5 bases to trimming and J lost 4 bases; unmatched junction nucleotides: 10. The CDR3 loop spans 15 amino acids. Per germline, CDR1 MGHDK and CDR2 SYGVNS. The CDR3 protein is CASSNTGTATETQYF. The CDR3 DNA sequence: TGTGCCAGCAGTAACACAGGGACAGCAACAGAGACCCAGTACTTC.

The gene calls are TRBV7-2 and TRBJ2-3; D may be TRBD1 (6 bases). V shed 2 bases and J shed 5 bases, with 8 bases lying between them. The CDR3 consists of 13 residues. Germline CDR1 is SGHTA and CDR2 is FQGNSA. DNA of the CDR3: TGTGCCAGCAGCTTACAGGGGAAAGATACGCAGTATTTT. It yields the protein CASSLQGKDTQYF.

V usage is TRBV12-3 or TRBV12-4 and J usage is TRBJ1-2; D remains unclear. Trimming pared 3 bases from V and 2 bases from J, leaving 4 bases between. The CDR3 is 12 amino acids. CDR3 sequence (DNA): TGTGCCAGCAGTTTGGAGAACTATGGCTACACCTTC. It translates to CASSLENYGYTF.

CDR3 DNA: TGTGCCAGCAGTCCCCCGGCAGGGCTTGGCTACACCTTC. Translation gives CASSPPAGLGYTF. The chain uses TRBV6-5 and TRBJ1-2; D might be TRBD1 (5 bases). From germline, CDR1 is MNHEY and CDR2 SVGAGI. Trimming took 5 bases from V and 7 from J, leaving 14 bases between them. There are 13 residues in the CDR3.

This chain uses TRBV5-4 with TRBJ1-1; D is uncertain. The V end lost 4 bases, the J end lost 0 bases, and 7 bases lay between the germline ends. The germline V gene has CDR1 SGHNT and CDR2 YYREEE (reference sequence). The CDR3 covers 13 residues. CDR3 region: CASSRQMNTEAFF. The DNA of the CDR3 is TGTGCCAGCAGCCGTCAAATGAACACTGAAGCTTTCTTT. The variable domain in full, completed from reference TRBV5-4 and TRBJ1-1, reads ETGVTQSPTHLIKTRGQQVTLRCSSQSGHNTVSWYQQALGQGPQFIFQYYREEENGRGNFPPRFSGLQFPNYSSELNVNALELDDSALYLCASSRQMNTEAFFGQGTRLTVV.

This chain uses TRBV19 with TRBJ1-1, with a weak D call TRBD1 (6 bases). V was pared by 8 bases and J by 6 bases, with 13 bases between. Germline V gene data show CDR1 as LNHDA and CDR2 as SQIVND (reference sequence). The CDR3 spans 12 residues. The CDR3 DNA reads TGTGCCAGTTTCTTGGGGGCGGCTGAAGCTTTCTTT. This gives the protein CASFLGAAEAFF.

The CDR3 sequence: CASSAGQGFTEAFF. DNA of the CDR3: TGTGCCAGCAGTGCCGGACAGGGCTTCACTGAAGCTTTCTTT. The genes are TRBV2 and TRBJ1-1; TRBD1 matches at 8 bases. Germline V gene data show CDR1 as SNHLY and CDR2 as FYNNEI. Unmatched junction bases numbered 5, after V lost 4 bases and J lost 4 bases. The CDR3 contains 14 residues.

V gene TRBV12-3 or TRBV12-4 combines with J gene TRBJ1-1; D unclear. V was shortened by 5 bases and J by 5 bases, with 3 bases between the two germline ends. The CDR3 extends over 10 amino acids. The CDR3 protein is CASSRTEAFF. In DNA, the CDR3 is TGTGCCAGCAGTAGAACTGAAGCTTTCTTT.

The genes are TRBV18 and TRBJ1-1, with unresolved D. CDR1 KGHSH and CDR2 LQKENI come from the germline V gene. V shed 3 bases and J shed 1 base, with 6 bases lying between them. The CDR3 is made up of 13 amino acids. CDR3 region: CASSPATNTEAFF. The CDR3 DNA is TGTGCCAGCTCACCGGCGACGAACACTGAAGCTTTCTTT.

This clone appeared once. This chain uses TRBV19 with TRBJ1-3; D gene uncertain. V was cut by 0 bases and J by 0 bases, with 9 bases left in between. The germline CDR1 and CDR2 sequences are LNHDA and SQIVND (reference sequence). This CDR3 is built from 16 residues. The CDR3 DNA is TGTGCCAGTAGTATAGAGTGGAGCGTCTCTGGAAACACCATATATTTT. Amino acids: CASSIEWSVSGNTIYF.

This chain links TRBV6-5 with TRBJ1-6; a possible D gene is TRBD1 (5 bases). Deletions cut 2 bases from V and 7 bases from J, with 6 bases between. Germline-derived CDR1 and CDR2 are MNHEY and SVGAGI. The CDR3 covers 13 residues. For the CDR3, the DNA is TGTGCCAGCAGTTACGACAGCAATTCACCCCTCCACTTT. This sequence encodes CASSYDSNSPLHF.

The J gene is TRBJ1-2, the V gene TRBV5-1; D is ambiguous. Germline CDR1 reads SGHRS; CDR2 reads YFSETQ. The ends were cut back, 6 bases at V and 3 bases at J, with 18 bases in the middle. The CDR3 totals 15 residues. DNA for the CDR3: TGCGCCAGCACCATATCCCCAGAAGGCTACTATGGCTACACCTTC. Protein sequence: CASTISPEGYYGYTF.

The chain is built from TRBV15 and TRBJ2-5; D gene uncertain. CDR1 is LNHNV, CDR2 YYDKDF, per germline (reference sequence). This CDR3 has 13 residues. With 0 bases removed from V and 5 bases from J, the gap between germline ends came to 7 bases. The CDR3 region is CATSRDPRETQYF. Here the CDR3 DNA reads TGTGCCACCAGCAGAGATCCGAGGGAGACCCAGTACTTC.

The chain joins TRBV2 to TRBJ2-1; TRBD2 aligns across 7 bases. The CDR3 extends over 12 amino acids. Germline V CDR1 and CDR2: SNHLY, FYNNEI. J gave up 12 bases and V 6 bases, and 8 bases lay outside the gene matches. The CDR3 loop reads CASSTGGYGQFF. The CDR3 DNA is TGTGCCAGCAGCACCGGGGGGTACGGGCAGTTCTTC.

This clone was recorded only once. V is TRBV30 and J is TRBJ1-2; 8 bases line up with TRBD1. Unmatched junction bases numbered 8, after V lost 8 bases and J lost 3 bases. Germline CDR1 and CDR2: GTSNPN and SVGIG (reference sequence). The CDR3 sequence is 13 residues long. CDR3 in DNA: TGTGCCGCCGGGACAGGAGCCTACTATGGCTACACCTTC. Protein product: CAAGTGAYYGYTF. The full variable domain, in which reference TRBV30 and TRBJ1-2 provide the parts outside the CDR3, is SQTIHQWPATLVQPVGSPLSLECTVEGTSNPNLYWYRQAAGRGLQLLFYSVGIGQISSEVPQNLSASRPQDRQFILSSKKLLLSDSGFYLCAAGTGAYYGYTFGSGTRLTVV.